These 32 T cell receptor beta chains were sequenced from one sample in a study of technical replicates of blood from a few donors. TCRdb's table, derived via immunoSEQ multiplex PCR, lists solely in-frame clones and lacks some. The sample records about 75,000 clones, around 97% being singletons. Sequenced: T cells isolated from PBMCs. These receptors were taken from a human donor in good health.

The CDR3 DNA is TGCGCCAGCAGCTTGGGGACTAGTAAACCCGGGGAGCTGTTTTTT. This translates into CASSLGTSKPGELFF. The chain carries TRBV5-1 and TRBJ2-2; 7 bases fit TRBD2. With 0 bases clipped from V and 6 bases from J, the junction kept 5 bases outside the gene matches. This CDR3 comprises 15 residues. CDR1 and CDR2 (germline): SGHRS, YFSETQ.

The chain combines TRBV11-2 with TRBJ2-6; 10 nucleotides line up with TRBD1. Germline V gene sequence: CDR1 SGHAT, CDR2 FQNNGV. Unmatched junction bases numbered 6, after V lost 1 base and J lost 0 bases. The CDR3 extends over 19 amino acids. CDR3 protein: CASSLVRGQGSSGANVLTF. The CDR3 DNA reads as TGTGCCAGCAGCTTAGTTCGGGGACAGGGGAGCTCTGGGGCCAACGTCCTGACTTTC.

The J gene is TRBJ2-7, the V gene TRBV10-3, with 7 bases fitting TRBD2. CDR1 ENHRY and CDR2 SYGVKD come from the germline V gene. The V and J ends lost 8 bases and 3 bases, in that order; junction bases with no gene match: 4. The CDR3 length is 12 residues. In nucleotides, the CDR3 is TGTGCCATCGCCGGGGGGAACTACGAGCAGTACTTC. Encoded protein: CAIAGGNYEQYF.

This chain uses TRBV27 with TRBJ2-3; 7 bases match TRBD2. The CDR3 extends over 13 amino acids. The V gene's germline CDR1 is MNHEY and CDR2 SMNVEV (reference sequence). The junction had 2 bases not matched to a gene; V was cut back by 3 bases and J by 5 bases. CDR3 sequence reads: CASSFLAVDTQYF. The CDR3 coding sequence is TGTGCCAGCAGTTTTCTAGCGGTAGATACGCAGTATTTT.

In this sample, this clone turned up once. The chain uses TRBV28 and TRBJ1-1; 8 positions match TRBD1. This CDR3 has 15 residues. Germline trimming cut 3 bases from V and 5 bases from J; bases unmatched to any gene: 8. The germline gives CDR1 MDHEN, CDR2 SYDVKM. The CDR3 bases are TGTGCCAGCAGTTTCCGGACAGGGCATCGGACTGAAGCTTTCTTT. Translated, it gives CASSFRTGHRTEAFF.

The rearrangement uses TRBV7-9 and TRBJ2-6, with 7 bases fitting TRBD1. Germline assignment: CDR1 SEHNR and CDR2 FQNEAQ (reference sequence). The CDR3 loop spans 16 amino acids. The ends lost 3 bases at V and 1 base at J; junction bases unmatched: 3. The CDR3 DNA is TGTGCCAGCAGCTTGGGACAGTTATCTGGGGCCAACGTCCTGACTTTC. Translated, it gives CASSLGQLSGANVLTF.

The CDR3 loop reads CASVGDSRWEQFF. The CDR3 coding sequence is TGCGCCAGCGTCGGGGACTCCCGGTGGGAGCAGTTCTTC. The chain joins TRBV5-1 to TRBJ2-1, with D maybe TRBD2 (6 bases). The ends were cut back, 7 bases at V and 10 bases at J, with 18 bases in the middle. The CDR3 sequence is 13 residues long. Per germline, CDR1 SGHRS and CDR2 YFSETQ.

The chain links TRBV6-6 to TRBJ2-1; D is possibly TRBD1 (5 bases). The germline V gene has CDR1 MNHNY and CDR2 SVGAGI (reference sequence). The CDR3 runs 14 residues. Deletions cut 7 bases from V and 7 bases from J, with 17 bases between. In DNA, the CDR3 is TGTGCCAGCACGCTAGGGGCTCCACAGAATGAGCAGTTCTTC. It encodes CASTLGAPQNEQFF.

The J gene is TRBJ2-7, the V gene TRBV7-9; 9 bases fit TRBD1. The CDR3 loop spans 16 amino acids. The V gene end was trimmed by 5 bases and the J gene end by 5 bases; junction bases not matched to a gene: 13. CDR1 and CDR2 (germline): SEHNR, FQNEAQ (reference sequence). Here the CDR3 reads CASSLHRTGDYHEQYF. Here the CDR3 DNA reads TGTGCCAGCAGCCTTCATAGGACAGGGGACTACCACGAGCAGTACTTC.

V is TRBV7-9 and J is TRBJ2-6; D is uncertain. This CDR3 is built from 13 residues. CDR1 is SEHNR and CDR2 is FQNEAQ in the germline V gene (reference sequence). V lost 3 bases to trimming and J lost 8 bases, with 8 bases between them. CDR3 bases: TGTGCCAGCAGCTTCGATAGTCCCAACGTCCTGACTTTC. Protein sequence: CASSFDSPNVLTF.

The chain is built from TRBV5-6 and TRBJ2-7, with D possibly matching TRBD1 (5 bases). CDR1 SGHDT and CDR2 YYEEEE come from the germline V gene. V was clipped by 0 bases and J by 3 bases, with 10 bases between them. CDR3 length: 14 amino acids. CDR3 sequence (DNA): TGTGCCAGCAGCTTGGATCGCAGGGACTACGAGCAGTACTTC. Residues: CASSLDRRDYEQYF.

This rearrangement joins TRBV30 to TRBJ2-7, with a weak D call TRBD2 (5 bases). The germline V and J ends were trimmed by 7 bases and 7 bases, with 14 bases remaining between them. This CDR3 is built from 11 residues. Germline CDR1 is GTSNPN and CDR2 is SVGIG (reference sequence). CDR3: CASSRAGEQYF. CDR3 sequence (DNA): TGTGCCTCCTCAAGGGCGGGTGAGCAGTACTTC.

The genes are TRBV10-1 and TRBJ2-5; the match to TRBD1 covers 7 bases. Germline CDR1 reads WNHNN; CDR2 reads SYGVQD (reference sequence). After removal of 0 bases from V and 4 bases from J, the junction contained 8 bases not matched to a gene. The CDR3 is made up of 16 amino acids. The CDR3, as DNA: TGCGCCAGCAGTGAGTCCGCAGGGGGTATGGGAGAGACCCAGTACTTC. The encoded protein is CASSESAGGMGETQYF.

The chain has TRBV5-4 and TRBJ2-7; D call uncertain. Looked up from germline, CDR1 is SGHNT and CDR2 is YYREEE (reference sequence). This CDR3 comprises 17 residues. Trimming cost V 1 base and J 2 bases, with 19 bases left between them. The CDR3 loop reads CASSLPLGSTSTYEQYF. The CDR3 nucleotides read TGTGCCAGCAGCTTGCCGTTGGGCAGCACCTCTACCTACGAGCAGTACTTC.

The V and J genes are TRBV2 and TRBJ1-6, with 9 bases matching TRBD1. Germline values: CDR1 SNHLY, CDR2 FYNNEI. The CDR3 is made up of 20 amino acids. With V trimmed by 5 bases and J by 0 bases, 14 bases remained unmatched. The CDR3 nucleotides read TGTGCCAGCAGTTGGGACAGGGACAAACCTACTAGCTCCTATAATTCACCCCTCCACTTT. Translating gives CASSWDRDKPTSSYNSPLHF.

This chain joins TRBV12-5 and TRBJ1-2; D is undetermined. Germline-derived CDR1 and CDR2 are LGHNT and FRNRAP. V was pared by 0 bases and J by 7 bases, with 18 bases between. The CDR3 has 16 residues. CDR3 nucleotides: TGTGCTAGTGGTTTGGTCGCGGGCCAATACACCACTGGCTACACCTTC. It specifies CASGLVAGQYTTGYTF.

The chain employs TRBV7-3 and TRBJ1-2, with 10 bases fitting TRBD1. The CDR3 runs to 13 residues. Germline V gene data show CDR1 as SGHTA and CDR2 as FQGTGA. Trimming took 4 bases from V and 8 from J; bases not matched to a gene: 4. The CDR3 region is CASSYGTGEGYTF. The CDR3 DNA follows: TGTGCCAGCAGCTACGGGACAGGGGAGGGCTACACCTTC.

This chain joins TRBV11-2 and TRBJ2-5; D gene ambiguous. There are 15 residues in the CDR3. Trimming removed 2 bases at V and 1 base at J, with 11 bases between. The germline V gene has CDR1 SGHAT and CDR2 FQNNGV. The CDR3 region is CASSLTLRLQETQYF. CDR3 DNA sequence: TGTGCCAGCAGCTTAACCCTCAGGCTCCAAGAGACCCAGTACTTC.

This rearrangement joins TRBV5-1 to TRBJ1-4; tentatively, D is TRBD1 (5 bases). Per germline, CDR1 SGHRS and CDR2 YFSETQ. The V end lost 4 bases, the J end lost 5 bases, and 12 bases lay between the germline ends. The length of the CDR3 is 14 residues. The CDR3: CASSRGGKNEKLFF. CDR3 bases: TGCGCCAGCAGCCGTGGGGGGAAGAATGAAAAACTGTTTTTT.

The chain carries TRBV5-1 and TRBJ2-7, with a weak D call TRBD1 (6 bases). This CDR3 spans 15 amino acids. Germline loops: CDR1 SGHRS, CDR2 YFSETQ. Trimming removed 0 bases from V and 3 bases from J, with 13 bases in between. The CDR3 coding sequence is TGCGCCAGCAGCTTGGGGTTGGACAGTTACTACGAGCAGTACTTC. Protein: CASSLGLDSYYEQYF.

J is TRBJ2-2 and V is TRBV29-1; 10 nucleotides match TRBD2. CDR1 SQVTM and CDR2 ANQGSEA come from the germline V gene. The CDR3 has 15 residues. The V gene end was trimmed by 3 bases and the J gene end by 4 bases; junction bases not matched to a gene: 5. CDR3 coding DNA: TGCAGCGTTGATTCCCCTAGCGGGAGCACCGGGGAGCTGTTTTTT. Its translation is CSVDSPSGSTGELFF.

CDR3 coding DNA: TGTGCCAGTAGTATCGTCGACAGAAACACCGGGGAGCTGTTTTTT. Residues: CASSIVDRNTGELFF. V and J are TRBV19 and TRBJ2-2; D may be TRBD1 (5 bases). Germline CDR1 LNHDA, CDR2 SQIVND (reference sequence). V was clipped by 3 bases and J by 2 bases, with 10 bases between them. The CDR3 contains 15 residues.

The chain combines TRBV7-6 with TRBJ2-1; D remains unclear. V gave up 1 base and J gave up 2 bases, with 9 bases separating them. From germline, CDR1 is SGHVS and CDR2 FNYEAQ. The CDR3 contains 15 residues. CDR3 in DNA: TGTGCCAGCAGCTTAGATTTGGGCACCTACAATGAGCAGTTCTTC. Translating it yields CASSLDLGTYNEQFF.

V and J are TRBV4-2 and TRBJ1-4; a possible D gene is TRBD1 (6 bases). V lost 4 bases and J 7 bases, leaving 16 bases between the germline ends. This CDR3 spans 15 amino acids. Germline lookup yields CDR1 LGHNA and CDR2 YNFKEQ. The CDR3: CASSLNHRATEKLFF. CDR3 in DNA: TGTGCCAGCAGCCTAAACCACAGGGCAACTGAAAAACTGTTTTTT.

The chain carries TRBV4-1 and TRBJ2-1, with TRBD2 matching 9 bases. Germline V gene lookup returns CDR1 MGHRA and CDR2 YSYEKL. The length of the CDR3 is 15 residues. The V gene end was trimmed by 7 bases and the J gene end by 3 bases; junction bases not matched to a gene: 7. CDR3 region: CASNLHSGGYNEQFF. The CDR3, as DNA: TGCGCCAGCAACCTTCATAGCGGGGGCTACAATGAGCAGTTCTTC.

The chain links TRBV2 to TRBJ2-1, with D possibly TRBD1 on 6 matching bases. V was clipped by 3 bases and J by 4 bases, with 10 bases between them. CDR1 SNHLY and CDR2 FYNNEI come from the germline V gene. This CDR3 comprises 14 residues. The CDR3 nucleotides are TGTGCCAGCAGTGACGCACAGGGATACAATGAGCAGTTCTTC. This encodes CASSDAQGYNEQFF.

The CDR3 nucleotides are TGTGCCAGCAGGGCGCAGGGGGTTGGAAACACCATATATTTT. Amino acid sequence: CASRAQGVGNTIYF. The V and J genes are TRBV27 and TRBJ1-3; TRBD1 agrees at 7 bases. Germline V CDR1 and CDR2: MNHEY, SMNVEV (reference sequence). The CDR3 has 14 residues. The V segment lost 6 bases and the J segment 3 bases; nucleotides outside the gene matches: 5.

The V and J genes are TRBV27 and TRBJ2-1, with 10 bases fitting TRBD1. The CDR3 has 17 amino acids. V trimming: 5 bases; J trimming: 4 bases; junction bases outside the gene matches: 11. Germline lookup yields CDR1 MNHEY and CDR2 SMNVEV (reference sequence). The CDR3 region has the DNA TGTGCCAGCAGTACTAAAATCCGGGACAGGGGTTACAATGAGCAGTTCTTC. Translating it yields CASSTKIRDRGYNEQFF.

CDR3 in amino acids: CASSVEAGIELYGYTF. The CDR3 DNA reads as TGTGCCAGCAGCGTAGAGGCAGGGATAGAGCTCTATGGCTACACCTTC. This chain links TRBV9 with TRBJ1-2; D might be TRBD1 (5 bases). The germline V and J ends were trimmed by 0 bases and 4 bases, with 16 bases remaining between them. This CDR3 contains 16 residues. Germline CDR1 and CDR2: SGDLS and YYNGEE. Supplemented by reference TRBV9 and TRBJ1-2, the full variable domain reads DSGVTQTPKHLITATGQRVTLRCSPRSGDLSVYWYQQSLDQGLQFLIQYYNGEERAKGNILERFSAQQFPDLHSELNLSSLELGDSALYFCASSVEAGIELYGYTFGSGTRLTVV.

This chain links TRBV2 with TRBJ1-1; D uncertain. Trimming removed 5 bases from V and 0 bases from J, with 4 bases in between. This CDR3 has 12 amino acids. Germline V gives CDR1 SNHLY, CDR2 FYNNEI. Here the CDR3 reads CASSIVNTEAFF. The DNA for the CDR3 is TGTGCCAGCAGTATCGTGAACACTGAAGCTTTCTTT.

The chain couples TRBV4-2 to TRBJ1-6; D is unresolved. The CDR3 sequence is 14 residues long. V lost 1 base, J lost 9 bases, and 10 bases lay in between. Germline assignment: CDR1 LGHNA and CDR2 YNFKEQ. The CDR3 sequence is CASSQGFEFSPLHF. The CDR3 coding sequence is TGTGCCAGCAGCCAAGGGTTCGAGTTTTCACCCCTCCACTTT.

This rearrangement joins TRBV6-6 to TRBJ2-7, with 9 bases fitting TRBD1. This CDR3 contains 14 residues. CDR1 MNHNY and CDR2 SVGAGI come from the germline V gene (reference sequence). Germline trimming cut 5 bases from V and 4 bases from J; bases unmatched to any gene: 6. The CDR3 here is CASSPGQGMYEQYF. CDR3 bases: TGTGCCAGCAGTCCGGGACAGGGAATGTACGAGCAGTACTTC.